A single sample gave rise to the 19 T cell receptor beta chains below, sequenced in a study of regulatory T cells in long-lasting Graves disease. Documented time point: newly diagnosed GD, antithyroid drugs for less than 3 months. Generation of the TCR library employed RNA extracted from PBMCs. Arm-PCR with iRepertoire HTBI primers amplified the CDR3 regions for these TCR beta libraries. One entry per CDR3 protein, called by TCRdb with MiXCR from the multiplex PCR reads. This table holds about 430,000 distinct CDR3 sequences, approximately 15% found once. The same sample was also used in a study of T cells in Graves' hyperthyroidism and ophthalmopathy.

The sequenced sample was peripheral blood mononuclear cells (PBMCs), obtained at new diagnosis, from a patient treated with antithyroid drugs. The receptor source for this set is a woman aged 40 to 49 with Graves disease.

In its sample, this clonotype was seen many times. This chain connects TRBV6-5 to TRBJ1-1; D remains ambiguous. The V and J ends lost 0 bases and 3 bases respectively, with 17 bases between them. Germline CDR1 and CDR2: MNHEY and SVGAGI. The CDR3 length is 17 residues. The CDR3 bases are TGTGCCAGCAGTTACTCCCAGCTGGGAGCGATAGACACTGAAGCTTTCTTT. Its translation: CASSYSQLGAIDTEAFF.

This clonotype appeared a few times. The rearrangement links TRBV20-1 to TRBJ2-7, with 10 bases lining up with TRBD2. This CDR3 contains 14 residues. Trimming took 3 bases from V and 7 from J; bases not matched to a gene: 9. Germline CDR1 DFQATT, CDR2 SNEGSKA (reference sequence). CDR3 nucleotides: TGCAGTGCTAGCGGGGGACTAGCGACTCTAGAGCAGTACTTC. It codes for CSASGGLATLEQYF.

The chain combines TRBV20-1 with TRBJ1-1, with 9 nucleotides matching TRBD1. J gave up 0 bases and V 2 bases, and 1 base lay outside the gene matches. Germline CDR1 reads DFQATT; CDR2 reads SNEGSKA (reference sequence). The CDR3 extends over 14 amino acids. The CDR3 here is CSARRTGVNTEAFF. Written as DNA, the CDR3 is TGCAGTGCTAGAAGGACAGGGGTGAACACTGAAGCTTTCTTT.

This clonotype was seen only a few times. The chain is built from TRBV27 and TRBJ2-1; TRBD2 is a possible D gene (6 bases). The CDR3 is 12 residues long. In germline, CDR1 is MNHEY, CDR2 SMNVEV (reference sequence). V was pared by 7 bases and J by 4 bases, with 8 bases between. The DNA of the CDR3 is TGTGCCAGCACCGGAGGGTACAATGAGCAGTTCTTC. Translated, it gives CASTGGYNEQFF.

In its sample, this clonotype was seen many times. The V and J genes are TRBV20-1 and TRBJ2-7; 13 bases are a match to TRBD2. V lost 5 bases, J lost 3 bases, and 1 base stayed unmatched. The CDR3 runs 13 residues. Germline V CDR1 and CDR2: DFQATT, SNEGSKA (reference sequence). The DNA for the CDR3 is TGCAGTGCTTGGACTAGCGGGAGCTACGAGCAGTACTTC. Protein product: CSAWTSGSYEQYF.

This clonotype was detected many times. The CDR3 region has the DNA TGCGCCAGCAGCCAAGTGGTGGTGGGTATCCACGAGCAGTACTTC. This translates into CASSQVVVGIHEQYF. The gene calls are TRBV4-3 and TRBJ2-7; D unresolved. Germline V gives CDR1 LGHNA, CDR2 YSLEER. The V gene lost 1 base and the J gene lost 5 bases, with 15 bases spanning the gap. The CDR3 runs 15 residues.

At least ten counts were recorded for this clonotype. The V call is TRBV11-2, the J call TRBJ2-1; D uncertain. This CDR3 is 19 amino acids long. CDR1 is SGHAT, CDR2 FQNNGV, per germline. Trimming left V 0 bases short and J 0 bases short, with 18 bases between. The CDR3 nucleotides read TGTGCCAGCAGCTTAGATGGGCCAGGACCACGGAACTCCTACAATGAGCAGTTCTTC. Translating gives CASSLDGPGPRNSYNEQFF.

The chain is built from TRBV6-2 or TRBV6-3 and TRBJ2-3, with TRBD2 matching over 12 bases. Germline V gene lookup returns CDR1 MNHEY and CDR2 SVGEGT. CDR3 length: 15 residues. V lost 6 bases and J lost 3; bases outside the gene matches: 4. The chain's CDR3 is CASRNLAGGTDTQYF. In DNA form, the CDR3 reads TGTGCCAGCAGGAACCTAGCGGGAGGGACAGATACGCAGTATTTT.

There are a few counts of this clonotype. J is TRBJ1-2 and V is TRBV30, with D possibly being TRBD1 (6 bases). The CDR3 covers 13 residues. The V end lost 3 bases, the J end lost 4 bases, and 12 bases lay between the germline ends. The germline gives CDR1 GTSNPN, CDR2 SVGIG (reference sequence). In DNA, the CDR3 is TGTGCCTGGAGAAAGGACAGATTCTATGGCTACACCTTC. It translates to CAWRKDRFYGYTF.

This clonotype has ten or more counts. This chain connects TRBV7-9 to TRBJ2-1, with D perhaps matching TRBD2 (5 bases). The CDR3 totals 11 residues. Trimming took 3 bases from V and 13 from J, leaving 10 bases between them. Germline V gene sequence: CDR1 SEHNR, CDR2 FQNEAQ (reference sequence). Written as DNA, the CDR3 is TGTGCCAGCAGCTTGAGCGGCCCACAGTTCTTC. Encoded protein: CASSLSGPQFF.

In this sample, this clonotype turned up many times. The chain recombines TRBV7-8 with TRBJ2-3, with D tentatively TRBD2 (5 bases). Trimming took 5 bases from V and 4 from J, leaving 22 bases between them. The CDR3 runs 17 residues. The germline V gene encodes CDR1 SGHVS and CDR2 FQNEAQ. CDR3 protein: CASSPIFSPIASDTQYF. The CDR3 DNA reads TGTGCCAGCAGCCCCATATTTTCCCCTATAGCGTCAGATACGCAGTATTTT.

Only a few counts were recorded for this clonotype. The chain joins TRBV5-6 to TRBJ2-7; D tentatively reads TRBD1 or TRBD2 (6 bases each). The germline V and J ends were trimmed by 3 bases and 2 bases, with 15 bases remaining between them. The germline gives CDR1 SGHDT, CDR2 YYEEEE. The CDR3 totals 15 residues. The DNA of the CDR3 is TGTGCCAGCAGCTGGACGTTGGGGGGCCCCTACGAGCAGTACTTC. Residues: CASSWTLGGPYEQYF.

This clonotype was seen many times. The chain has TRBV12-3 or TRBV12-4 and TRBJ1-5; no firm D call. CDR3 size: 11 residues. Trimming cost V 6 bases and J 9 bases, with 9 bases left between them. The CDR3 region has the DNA TGTGCCAGCAGACACGCTGGGCCCCAGCATTTT. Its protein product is CASRHAGPQHF.

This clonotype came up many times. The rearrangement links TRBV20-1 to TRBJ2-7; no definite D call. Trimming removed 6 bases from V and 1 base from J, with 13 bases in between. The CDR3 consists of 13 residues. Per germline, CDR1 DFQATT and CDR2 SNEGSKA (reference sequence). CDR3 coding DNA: TGCAGTGCCAGACGTACTGTTTCCTACGAGCAGTACTTC. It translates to CSARRTVSYEQYF.

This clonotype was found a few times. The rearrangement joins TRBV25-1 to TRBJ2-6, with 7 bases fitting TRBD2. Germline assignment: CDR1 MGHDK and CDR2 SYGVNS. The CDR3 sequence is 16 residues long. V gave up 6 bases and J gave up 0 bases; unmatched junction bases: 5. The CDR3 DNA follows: TGTGCCAGCAGGGGGGGGTCCGACTCTGGGGCCAACGTCCTGACTTTC. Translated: CASRGGSDSGANVLTF.

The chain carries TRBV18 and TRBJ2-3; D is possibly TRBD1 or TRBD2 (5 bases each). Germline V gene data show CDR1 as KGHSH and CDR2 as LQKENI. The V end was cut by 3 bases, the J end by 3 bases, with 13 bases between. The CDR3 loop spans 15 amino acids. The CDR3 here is CASSPGTQETDTQYF. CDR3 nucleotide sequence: TGTGCCAGCTCACCGGGGACCCAGGAGACAGATACGCAGTATTTT.

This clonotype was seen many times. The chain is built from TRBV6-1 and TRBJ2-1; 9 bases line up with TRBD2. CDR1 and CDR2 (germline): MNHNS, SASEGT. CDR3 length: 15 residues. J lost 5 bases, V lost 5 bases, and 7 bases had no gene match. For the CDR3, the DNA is TGTGCCAGCAGTCCCGGGATAGCGGGAGACAATGAGCAGTTCTTC. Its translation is CASSPGIAGDNEQFF.

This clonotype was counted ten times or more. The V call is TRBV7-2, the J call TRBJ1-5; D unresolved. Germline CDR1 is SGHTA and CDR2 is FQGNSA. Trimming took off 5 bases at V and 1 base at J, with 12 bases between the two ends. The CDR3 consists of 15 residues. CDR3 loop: CASSEEPASNQPQHF. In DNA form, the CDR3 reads TGTGCCAGCAGCGAAGAACCAGCGAGCAATCAGCCCCAGCATTTT.

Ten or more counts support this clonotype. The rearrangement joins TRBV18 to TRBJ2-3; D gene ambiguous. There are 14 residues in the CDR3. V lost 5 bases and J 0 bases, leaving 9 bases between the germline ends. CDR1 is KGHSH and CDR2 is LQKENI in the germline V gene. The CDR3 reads CASSREPSTDTQYF. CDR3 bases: TGTGCCAGCTCAAGGGAACCTAGCACAGATACGCAGTATTTT.